A selection of T cell receptor beta chains follows, all from one sample in a study of long-term antiretroviral therapy in people with HIV. Clones were read by immunoSEQ multiplex PCR, and TCRdb kept only the in-frame ones, dropping some. The repertoire includes approximately 35,000 clones, 85% to 95% of them detected once, and 3% to 4% sits in the top ten. Sample: unsorted PBMCs, taken 5.1 years after starting antiretroviral therapy. These receptor sequences come from a woman aged 50 to 65 with HIV. Each CDR3 is given with its conserved first and last residue. A D gene is named only where the DNA matches it firmly. Clone size, where shown, is once, few, many, or a class for clones that have expanded.

j_gene | v_gene | d_gene | abundance | CDR3aa | CDR3nt
TRBJ1-4 | TRBV4-1 | . | . | CASSLRGSNEKLFF | TGCGCCAGCAGTCTCCGGGGTTCCAATGAAAAACTGTTTTTT
TRBJ1-2 | TRBV7-2 | . | once | CASSSPQGGGFGYTF | TGTGCCAGCAGCTCCCCCCAGGGAGGAGGGTTTGGCTACACCTTC
TRBJ1-2 | TRBV28 | . | . | CASSPEARAYGYTF | TGTGCCAGCAGTCCCGAGGCCAGGGCGTATGGCTACACCTTC
TRBJ2-7 | TRBV27 | . | . | CASSFAGGYEQYF | TGTGCCAGCAGTTTTGCAGGGGGGTACGAGCAGTACTTC
TRBJ2-1 | TRBV19 | TRBD2 | . | CASSIGSGGNEQFF | TGTGCCAGTAGTATAGGGTCGGGGGGCAATGAGCAGTTCTTC
TRBJ1-1 | TRBV6-5 | TRBD1 | . | CASSLSDRGFFGVAFF | TGTGCCAGCAGTTTATCTGACAGGGGTTTTTTCGGGGTGGCTTTCTTT
TRBJ2-7 | TRBV6-1 | TRBD1 | . | CASSGPWTGPYEQYF | TGTGCCAGCAGTGGGCCTTGGACAGGGCCCTACGAGCAGTACTTC
TRBJ2-2 | TRBV19 | . | . | CASSIAGGPGTGELFF | TGTGCCAGTAGTATAGCCGGGGGGCCCGGCACCGGGGAGCTGTTTTTT
TRBJ2-1 | TRBV9 | . | . | CASSVARGGQAYNEQFF | TGTGCCAGCAGCGTAGCTCGGGGGGGACAGGCCTACAATGAGCAGTTCTTC
TRBJ2-5 | TRBV29-1 | TRBD2 | . | CSVGGEGGETQYF | TGCAGCGTTGGGGGGGAGGGCGGCGAGACCCAGTACTTC
TRBJ2-2 | TRBV7-8 | TRBD1 | once | CASSSIPGQVSTGELFF | TGTGCCAGCAGCTCAATTCCCGGACAGGTTAGCACCGGGGAGCTGTTTTTT
TRBJ2-5 | TRBV6-5 | . | . | CASSSYFLYQETQYF | TGTGCCAGCAGTTCGTACTTCCTGTACCAAGAGACCCAGTACTTC
TRBJ2-4 | TRBV5-1 | . | . | CASSLGQGLAKNIQYF | TGCGCCAGCAGCTTGGGCCAGGGCTTAGCCAAAAACATTCAGTACTTC
TRBJ2-2 | TRBV7-2 | TRBD1 | . | CASSLTGGRTGELFF | TGTGCCAGCAGCCTGACAGGGGGCAGGACCGGGGAGCTGTTTTTT
TRBJ1-6 | TRBV4-1 | . | . | CASSQGGGFSPLHF | TGCGCCAGCAGCCAAGGGGGAGGTTTCTCACCCCTCCACTTT
TRBJ2-7 | TRBV27 | TRBD1 | . | CASGHRQGLHEQYF | TGTGCCAGCGGGCACCGACAGGGGCTCCACGAGCAGTACTTC
TRBJ1-3 | TRBV7-2 | TRBD1 | . | CASSLGGQGSSGNTIYF | TGTGCCAGCAGCTTAGGGGGACAGGGGAGCTCTGGAAACACCATATATTTT
TRBJ2-1 | TRBV12-5 | TRBD2 | . | CASGSGGGAYNEQFF | TGTGCTAGTGGTTCCGGGGGGGGCGCCTACAATGAGCAGTTCTTC
TRBJ2-7 | TRBV27 | . | . | CASSRVGVGEQYF | TGTGCCAGCAGTCGGGTAGGGGTGGGCGAGCAGTACTTC
TRBJ1-5 | TRBV11-2 | . | once | CASSLDSGNQPQHF | TGTGCCAGCAGCTTAGATTCAGGCAATCAGCCCCAGCATTTT
TRBJ2-7 | TRBV11-3 | . | few | CASSLEGNGEQYF | TGTGCCAGCAGCTTAGAAGGGAACGGCGAGCAGTACTTC
TRBJ2-2 | TRBV11-3 | . | . | CASSPPDSPHGELFF | TGTGCCAGCAGCCCCCCGGACAGCCCCCACGGGGAGCTGTTTTTT
TRBJ2-5 | TRBV30 | TRBD1 | . | CAWSVSGQGEETQYF | TGTGCCTGGAGTGTATCGGGACAGGGGGAAGAGACCCAGTACTTC
TRBJ2-1 | TRBV4-1 | . | . | CASSQETYNEQFF | TGCGCCAGCAGCCAAGAAACGTACAATGAGCAGTTCTTC
TRBJ1-4 | TRBV5-1 | . | few | CASSDAGGLGEKLFF | TGCGCCAGCAGCGACGCGGGGGGCTTAGGAGAAAAACTGTTTTTT
TRBJ2-3 | TRBV6-1 | . | . | CASSEMAAVEDTQYF | TGTGCCAGCAGTGAAATGGCGGCGGTCGAAGATACGCAGTATTTT
TRBJ1-1 | TRBV2 | TRBD1 | . | CASSRDRVNTEAFF | TGTGCCAGCAGCCGGGACAGGGTGAACACTGAAGCTTTCTTT
TRBJ1-4 | TRBV14 | TRBD1 | . | CASSPRTGVEKLFF | TGTGCCAGCAGTCCTCGGACAGGGGTCGAAAAACTGTTTTTT
TRBJ1-5 | TRBV30 | . | . | CAWSRGASSNQPQHF | TGTGCCTGGTCCCGTGGAGCATCCTCCAATCAGCCCCAGCATTTT
TRBJ2-3 | TRBV5-1 | . | . | CASSLVVTDTQYF | TGCGCCAGCAGCTTGGTTGTCACAGATACGCAGTATTTT
TRBJ2-3 | TRBV18 | . | . | CASSGGQISTDTQYF | TGTGCCAGCTCGGGCGGACAGATTAGCACAGATACGCAGTATTTT
TRBJ2-6 | TRBV10-3 | . | . | CAISPDGGSTGANVLTF | TGTGCCATCAGCCCTGACGGAGGAAGCACTGGGGCCAACGTCCTGACTTTC
TRBJ1-2 | TRBV5-6 | TRBD1 | . | CASSPRRDRGQFYGYTF | TGTGCCAGCAGCCCGAGGAGGGACAGGGGCCAATTCTATGGCTACACCTTC
TRBJ1-6 | TRBV5-1 | . | . | CASSQGGSYNSPLHF | TGCGCCAGCAGCCAGGGAGGCTCCTATAATTCACCCCTCCACTTT
TRBJ1-2 | TRBV19 | TRBD1 | . | CASSILPAGQGNYGYTF | TGTGCCAGTAGTATCCTCCCGGCGGGACAGGGGAACTATGGCTACACCTTC
TRBJ2-1 | TRBV18 | . | once | CASSPLPGSVNEQFF | TGTGCCAGCTCACCTCTTCCGGGCTCCGTAAATGAGCAGTTCTTC
TRBJ1-5 | TRBV6-5 | . | . | CASSYFQGPNQPQHF | TGTGCCAGCAGTTATTTTCAGGGGCCGAATCAGCCCCAGCATTTT
TRBJ2-3 | TRBV5-4 | . | . | CASSLEGATSTDTQYF | TGTGCCAGCAGCTTGGAAGGGGCGACTAGCACAGATACGCAGTATTTT
TRBJ1-3 | TRBV9 | . | . | CASRAGDSGNTIYF | TGTGCCAGCAGGGCCGGAGACTCTGGAAACACCATATATTTT
TRBJ2-7 | TRBV18 | . | few | CASSPSRPVVDEQYF | TGTGCCAGCTCACCGTCGAGGCCGGTGGTCGACGAGCAGTACTTC
TRBJ2-1 | TRBV7-2 | . | . | CASSLDWAMNEQFF | TGTGCCAGCAGTTTGGACTGGGCTATGAATGAGCAGTTCTTC
TRBJ2-3 | TRBV7-2 | TRBD2 | . | CASSSGLAGGTQYF | TGTGCCAGCAGCTCGGGACTAGCGGGAGGGACGCAGTATTTT
TRBJ1-2 | TRBV7-9 | . | . | CASSPTGPLYGYTF | TGTGCCAGCAGCCCGACGGGGCCCCTATATGGCTACACCTTC
TRBJ1-4 | TRBV7-8 | . | . | CASSLIQNEKLFF | TGTGCCAGCAGCTTAATACAGAATGAAAAACTGTTTTTT
TRBJ2-5 | TRBV30 | TRBD1 | . | CAWGQAQETQYF | TGTGCCTGGGGACAGGCTCAAGAGACCCAGTACTTC
TRBJ1-5 | TRBV19 | . | . | CASSIVGDGGQPQHF | TGTGCCAGTAGTATTGTAGGGGATGGGGGTCAGCCCCAGCATTTT
TRBJ2-1 | TRBV7-9 | . | . | CASSRSGGSSYNEQFF | TGTGCCAGCAGTCGGTCCGGTGGGAGCTCCTACAATGAGCAGTTCTTC
TRBJ2-4 | TRBV30 | . | . | CAWSVLRGAKNIQYF | TGTGCCTGGAGTGTACTAAGGGGAGCCAAAAACATTCAGTACTTC
TRBJ1-6 | TRBV6-5 | . | . | CASSYIGIGSPLHF | TGTGCCAGCAGTTACATCGGGATCGGTTCACCCCTCCACTTT
TRBJ1-1 | TRBV18 | . | . | CASSPGAGNTEAFF | TGTGCCAGCTCACCAGGGGCAGGGAACACTGAAGCTTTCTTT